Listed below are T cell receptor beta chains from one sample, sequenced in a study of control samples from healthy donors and cancer patients. Libraries were prepared by immunoSEQ multiplex PCR; TCRdb keeps only in-frame clonotypes and omits some of them. The repertoire holds about 160,000 clones, more than 85% seen once, with 0.65% to 0.75% in the top ten. The sample comprised blood. These receptor sequences come from a woman in her twenties or thirties in good health. The CDR3 runs from the conserved cysteine through the conserved F or W. The D gene is left open where the match is weak. Size values are once, few and many counts, or a class for expanded clones, and some rows have none.

TRBV5-4	TRBJ1-2	17	.	once	CASSMGRRGESIRGYTF	TGTGCCAGCAGCATGGGACGTCGAGGGGAATCTATTCGTGGCTACACCTTC
TRBV30	TRBJ2-2	13	.	.	CAWSIGVTGELFF	TGTGCCTGGAGCATAGGGGTCACCGGGGAGCTGTTTTTT
TRBV7-9	TRBJ1-2	13	.	.	CASSSSGTFGYTF	TGTGCCAGCAGCTCTTCCGGGACTTTTGGCTACACCTTC
TRBV7-3	TRBJ2-1	12	.	.	CASSHLNNEQFF	TGTGCCAGCAGCCACCTCAACAATGAGCAGTTCTTC
TRBV5-6	TRBJ1-3	15	TRBD1	.	CASSIRDSPSNTIYF	TGTGCCAGCAGCATCCGGGACAGCCCTTCGAACACCATATATTTT
TRBV11-3	TRBJ2-7	14	.	.	CASSLSWGKHEQYF	TGTGCCAGCAGCTTGAGTTGGGGGAAGCACGAGCAGTACTTC
TRBV27	TRBJ1-4	12	.	.	CASSLYGGKLFF	TGTGCCAGCAGTTTATATGGGGGAAAACTGTTTTTT
TRBV7-8	TRBJ2-4	16	TRBD2	.	CASSGASGLAKNIQYF	TGTGCCAGCAGCGGGGCTAGCGGACTAGCCAAAAACATTCAGTACTTC
TRBV20-1	TRBJ1-2	10	.	.	CSAPHYGYTF	TGCAGTGCTCCTCACTATGGCTACACCTTC
TRBV6-1	TRBJ1-5	15	.	once	CASSEFEYSNQPQHF	TGTGCCAGCAGTGAATTTGAGTATAGCAATCAGCCCCAGCATTTT
TRBV7-2	TRBJ2-4	16	.	once	CASSLELGVAKNIQYF	TGTGCCAGCAGCTTAGAACTAGGAGTAGCCAAAAACATTCAGTACTTC
TRBV30	TRBJ2-2	13	.	.	CAWSVSFSGELFF	TGTGCCTGGAGTGTATCCTTCTCCGGGGAGCTGTTTTTT
TRBV6-2/TRBV6-3	TRBJ2-7	15	.	once	CASTPGWGSSYEQYF	TGTGCCAGCACCCCAGGGTGGGGGAGCTCCTACGAGCAGTACTTC
TRBV30	TRBJ1-1	14	TRBD1	.	CAWSGDSMNTEAFF	TGTGCCTGGAGTGGGGACAGCATGAACACTGAAGCTTTCTTT
TRBV6-5	TRBJ2-7	14	.	.	CASSYGGPFYEQYF	TGTGCCAGCAGTTACGGGGGACCCTTCTACGAGCAGTACTTC
TRBV3-1/TRBV3-2	TRBJ2-7	16	.	once	CASSPNADRLSYEQYF	TGTGCCAGCAGCCCCAACGCGGACAGACTCTCCTACGAGCAGTACTTC
TRBV10-1	TRBJ1-1	16	.	.	CASPWSGDRANTEAFF	TGCGCCAGCCCCTGGTCGGGGGATCGGGCGAACACTGAAGCTTTCTTT
TRBV9	TRBJ2-3	15	TRBD2	.	CASSVSGGSTDTQYF	TGTGCCAGCAGCGTTAGCGGGGGGAGCACAGATACGCAGTATTTT
TRBV24-1	TRBJ2-1	16	.	.	CATSEIGGRENNEQFF	TGTGCCACCAGTGAGATAGGCGGAAGGGAGAACAATGAGCAGTTCTTC
TRBV5-6	TRBJ1-1	14	.	.	CASSYQLMNTEAFF	TGTGCCAGCAGCTATCAGCTCATGAACACTGAAGCTTTCTTT
TRBV28	TRBJ1-6	15	.	.	CASSGGADYNSPLHF	TGTGCCAGCAGTGGAGGCGCCGACTATAATTCACCCCTCCACTTT
TRBV28	TRBJ1-3	15	.	.	CASSLQQQAGNTIYF	TGTGCCAGCAGTTTACAGCAACAGGCTGGAAACACCATATATTTT
TRBV14	TRBJ1-2	13	.	.	CASSQQGFYGYTF	TGTGCCAGCAGCCAACAGGGATTCTATGGCTACACCTTC
TRBV23-1	TRBJ1-5	16	TRBD1	.	CASSPGTGRSAQPQHF	TGCGCCAGCAGTCCCGGGACAGGGCGGTCAGCCCAGCCCCAGCATTTT
TRBV3-1/TRBV3-2	TRBJ2-5	14	.	.	CASSQGYRPETQYF	TGTGCCAGCAGCCAAGGGTATCGACCAGAGACCCAGTACTTC
TRBV5-5	TRBJ1-2	15	.	.	CASSLTGLNNYGYTF	TGTGCCAGCAGCTTGACGGGACTAAATAACTATGGCTACACCTTC
TRBV1	TRBJ1-5	16	.	.	CTSSQGDSYSNQPQHF	TGCACCAGCAGCCAAGGGGACAGTTATAGCAATCAGCCCCAGCATTTT
TRBV5-1	TRBJ2-1	13	TRBD1	.	CASSFGQGFEQFF	TGCGCCAGCAGCTTCGGACAGGGTTTTGAGCAGTTCTTC
TRBV5-6	TRBJ2-7	14	TRBD1	.	CASSPTGNVYEQYF	TGTGCCAGCAGCCCGACAGGGAACGTGTACGAGCAGTACTTC
TRBV27	TRBJ2-7	15	TRBD1	.	CASSLLGQDIYEQYF	TGTGCCAGCAGTTTACTGGGACAGGACATCTACGAGCAGTACTTC
TRBV5-1	TRBJ2-1	19	.	.	CASSLGGRDEVRPYNEQFF	TGCGCCAGCAGCTTGGGGGGCCGGGACGAGGTTAGACCCTACAATGAGCAGTTCTTC
TRBV7-3	TRBJ2-6	18	.	.	CASSAGQSFFSGANVLTF	TGTGCCAGCAGCGCCGGACAGTCCTTCTTCTCTGGGGCCAACGTCCTGACTTTC
TRBV9	TRBJ2-1	15	.	.	CASSVGRGAYNEQFF	TGTGCCAGCAGCGTAGGCAGGGGGGCCTACAATGAGCAGTTCTTC
TRBV28	TRBJ1-5	16	TRBD1	.	CASRDGTGYSNQPQHF	TGTGCCAGCAGAGATGGGACAGGCTATAGCAATCAGCCCCAGCATTTT
TRBV5-1	TRBJ2-5	13	.	.	CASSPGATETQYF	TGCGCCAGCAGCCCGGGAGCGACAGAGACCCAGTACTTC
TRBV27	TRBJ1-5	16	.	.	CASSFGGRDSNQPQHF	TGTGCCAGCAGTTTTGGGGGGCGGGATAGCAATCAGCCCCAGCATTTT
TRBV30	TRBJ2-4	14	.	once	CAWRAGSPKNIQYF	TGTGCCTGGAGGGCAGGGAGTCCCAAAAACATTCAGTACTTC
TRBV4-1	TRBJ1-2	15	.	.	CASSPSQGPYYGYTF	TGCGCCAGCAGCCCCAGCCAGGGGCCCTACTATGGCTACACCTTC
TRBV4-1	TRBJ2-5	14	.	.	CASSQITPGETQYF	TGCGCCAGCAGCCAGATAACTCCAGGAGAGACCCAGTACTTC
TRBV28	TRBJ2-2	15	.	.	CASRYVGLLTGELFF	TGTGCCAGCAGATATGTGGGACTCCTCACCGGGGAGCTGTTTTTT
TRBV20-1	TRBJ2-3	13	.	.	CSASLGSTDTQYF	TGCAGTGCTAGTCTGGGAAGCACAGATACGCAGTATTTT
TRBV15	TRBJ2-5	12	.	.	CATSRGRETQYF	TGTGCCACCAGCAGGGGGAGGGAGACCCAGTACTTC
TRBV11-2	TRBJ2-7	13	.	.	CASSPWTGYEQYF	TGTGCCAGCAGCCCTTGGACTGGTTACGAGCAGTACTTC
TRBV28	TRBJ1-3	14	TRBD1	once	CASSPTGAGNTIYF	TGTGCCAGCAGTCCGACAGGGGCTGGAAACACCATATATTTT
TRBV28	TRBJ1-2	14	TRBD1	.	CASSYRDRGYGYTF	TGTGCCAGCAGTTACCGGGACAGGGGCTATGGCTACACCTTC
TRBV5-1	TRBJ1-2	13	TRBD1	.	CASSFDRVRGYTF	TGCGCCAGCAGCTTCGACAGGGTGCGAGGCTACACCTTC
TRBV19	TRBJ1-1	15	.	.	CASSPKQGRATEAFF	TGTGCCAGTAGTCCCAAACAGGGACGAGCCACTGAAGCTTTCTTT
TRBV28	TRBJ1-1	14	.	once	CASSLDDMNTEAFF	TGTGCCAGCAGTTTAGACGACATGAACACTGAAGCTTTCTTT
TRBV6-4	TRBJ2-1	15	TRBD2	few	CASSDSAGETNEQFF	TGTGCCAGCAGTGACTCCGCGGGAGAGACCAATGAGCAGTTCTTC
TRBV4-1	TRBJ1-6	15	TRBD1	.	CASSLEQGINSPLHF	TGCGCCAGCAGCCTTGAACAGGGGATTAATTCACCCCTCCACTTT
TRBV9	TRBJ2-1	14	.	few	CASSVALGTGEQFF	TGTGCCAGCAGCGTAGCTCTGGGGACCGGTGAGCAGTTCTTC
TRBV2	TRBJ1-4	14	TRBD1	.	CASSDWWDSQKLFF	TGTGCCAGCAGTGATTGGTGGGACAGCCAAAAACTGTTTTTT
TRBV18	TRBJ2-7	13	.	.	CASSPPTEYEQYF	TGTGCCAGCTCACCACCCACAGAATACGAGCAGTACTTC
TRBV4-1	TRBJ2-2	15	.	.	CASSPGPDYTGELFF	TGCGCCAGCAGCCCTGGACCCGACTACACCGGGGAGCTGTTTTTT
TRBV7-2	TRBJ2-3	17	TRBD2	.	CASSLDGGTSGSYTQYF	TGTGCCAGCAGCTTAGACGGGGGGACTAGCGGGAGTTATACGCAGTATTTT
TRBV5-4	TRBJ1-3	15	TRBD1	.	CASSQTGASGNTIYF	TGTGCCAGCAGTCAAACAGGGGCCTCTGGAAACACCATATATTTT
TRBV27	TRBJ2-1	18	.	.	CASSLGSGLIWSYNEQFF	TGTGCCAGCAGTTTAGGTTCGGGTCTAATCTGGTCCTACAATGAGCAGTTCTTC
TRBV18	TRBJ2-3	15	TRBD2	once	CASSLGLASTDTQYF	TGTGCCAGCTCACTAGGACTAGCGAGCACAGATACGCAGTATTTT